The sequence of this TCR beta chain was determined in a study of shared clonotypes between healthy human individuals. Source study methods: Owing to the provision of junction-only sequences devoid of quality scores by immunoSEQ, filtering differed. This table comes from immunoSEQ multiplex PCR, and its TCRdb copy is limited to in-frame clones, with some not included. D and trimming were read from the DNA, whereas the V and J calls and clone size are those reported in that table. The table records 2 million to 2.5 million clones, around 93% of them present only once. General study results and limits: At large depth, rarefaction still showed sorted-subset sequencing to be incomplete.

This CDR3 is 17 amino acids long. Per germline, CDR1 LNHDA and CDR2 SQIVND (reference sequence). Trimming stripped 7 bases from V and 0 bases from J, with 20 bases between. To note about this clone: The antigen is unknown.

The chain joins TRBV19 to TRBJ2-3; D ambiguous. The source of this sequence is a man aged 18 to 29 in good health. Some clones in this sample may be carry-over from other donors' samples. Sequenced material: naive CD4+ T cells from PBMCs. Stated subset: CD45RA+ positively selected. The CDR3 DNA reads TGTGCCAGTAAGAGGTTAAGAACGGGCCCTAGCACAGATACGCAGTATTTT. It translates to CASKRLRTGPSTDTQYF. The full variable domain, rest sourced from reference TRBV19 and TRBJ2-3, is DGGITQSPKYLFRKEGQNVTLSCEQNLNHDAMYWYRQDPGQGLRLIYYSQIVNDFQKGDIAEGYSVSREKKESFPLTVTSAQKNPTAFYLCASKRLRTGPSTDTQYFGPGTRLTVL.